The 8 T cell receptor beta chains listed next were all sequenced from one sample in a study of T cell repertoires in cytomegalovirus infection. MiXCR was run by TCRdb on the reads, yielding one entry per CDR3 protein. Of around 450,000 distinct CDR3 sequences listed, roughly 10% are singletons. Sequenced: PBMCs. The receptor source for this set is a human donor in good health (CMV status not recorded). Some clones in this sample may be carry-over from other donors' samples.

This clonotype was counted at least ten times. The chain recombines TRBV20-1 with TRBJ1-1; unclear D gene. Germline CDR1 and CDR2: DFQATT and SNEGSKA (reference sequence). The CDR3 runs 13 residues. Trimming left V 5 bases short and J 0 bases short, with 10 bases between. CDR3 sequence: CSAHGQMNTEAFF. In DNA form, the CDR3 reads TGCAGTGCTCATGGGCAGATGAACACTGAAGCTTTCTTT.

This clonotype appeared many times. The chain couples TRBV7-9 to TRBJ1-1; D gene unclear. This CDR3 region has 12 residues. CDR1 and CDR2 from the germline V gene are SEHNR and FQNEAQ (reference sequence). V was shortened by 3 bases and J by 11 bases, with 13 bases between the two germline ends. The DNA of the CDR3 is TGTGCCAGCAGCTTTGGGTGGGAACTCGCTTTCTTT. Amino acid sequence: CASSFGWELAFF.

The sample holds many counts of this clonotype. CDR3 DNA: TGCAGTGCTATAGGAGGGGGGACATACACCGGGGAGCTGTTTTTT. Protein: CSAIGGGTYTGELFF. The chain is built from TRBV20-1 and TRBJ2-2; D might be TRBD1 or TRBD2, each matching 6 bases. With 4 bases removed from V and 3 bases from J, the gap between germline ends came to 15 bases. The CDR3 is 15 residues long. Germline V gives CDR1 DFQATT, CDR2 SNEGSKA (reference sequence).

This clonotype was recorded at least ten times. The chain recombines TRBV19 with TRBJ2-7; weak D call: TRBD1 (5 bases). Trimming stripped 5 bases from V and 3 bases from J, with 20 bases between. The germline CDR1 and CDR2 sequences are LNHDA and SQIVND (reference sequence). This CDR3 spans 16 amino acids. The CDR3: CASSQTFGHLIYEQYF. The CDR3 nucleotides are TGTGCCAGTAGTCAAACCTTCGGACATCTTATCTACGAGCAGTACTTC.

This clonotype has a count of ten or more. The V and J genes are TRBV10-3 and TRBJ1-2; 9 bases map to TRBD1. The CDR3 loop spans 13 amino acids. The germline V gene has CDR1 ENHRY and CDR2 SYGVKD. The junction had 7 bases not matched to a gene; V was cut back by 7 bases and J by 7 bases. The CDR3 region is CAINPDRGRGYTF. The DNA for the CDR3 is TGTGCCATCAACCCGGACAGGGGCCGTGGCTACACCTTC.

This clonotype came up a few times. This chain uses TRBV5-1 with TRBJ1-2; tentatively, D is TRBD1 (5 bases). Trimming pared 2 bases from V and 5 bases from J, leaving 19 bases between. In germline, CDR1 is SGHRS, CDR2 YFSETQ. CDR3 length equals 16 residues. This CDR3 reads CASSFELIDSHYGYTF. The DNA for the CDR3 is TGCGCCAGCAGCTTCGAACTCATTGACAGCCATTATGGCTACACCTTC.

The V and J genes are TRBV6-6 and TRBJ1-4; D not certain. The germline gives CDR1 MNHNY, CDR2 SVGAGI (reference sequence). V gave up 1 base and J gave up 4 bases, with 19 bases separating them. This CDR3 comprises 18 residues. CDR3 in amino acids: CASSYYISHPPINEKLFF. The CDR3 DNA reads as TGTGCCAGCAGTTACTACATAAGCCATCCCCCTATTAATGAAAAACTGTTTTTT.

This chain links TRBV5-1 with TRBJ2-1; the match to TRBD2 covers 7 bases. Germline V gene lookup returns CDR1 SGHRS and CDR2 YFSETQ. This CDR3 is 15 amino acids long. J lost 5 bases, V lost 4 bases, and 9 bases had no gene match. The CDR3 protein is CASSTSSGANNEQFF. The CDR3 bases are TGCGCCAGCAGCACCTCTAGCGGCGCTAACAATGAGCAGTTCTTC.